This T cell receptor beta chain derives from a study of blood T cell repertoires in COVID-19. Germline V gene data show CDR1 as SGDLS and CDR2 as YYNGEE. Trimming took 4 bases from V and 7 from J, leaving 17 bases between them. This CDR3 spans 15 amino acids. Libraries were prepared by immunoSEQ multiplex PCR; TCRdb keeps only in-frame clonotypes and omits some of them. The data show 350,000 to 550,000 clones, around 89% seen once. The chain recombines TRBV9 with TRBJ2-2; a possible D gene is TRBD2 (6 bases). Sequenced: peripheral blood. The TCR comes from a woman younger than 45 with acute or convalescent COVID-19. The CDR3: CASSPGGASRGELFF. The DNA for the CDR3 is TGTGCCAGCAGCCCGGGCGGGGCAAGCCGCGGGGAGCTGTTTTTT. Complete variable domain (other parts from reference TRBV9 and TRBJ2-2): DSGVTQTPKHLITATGQRVTLRCSPRSGDLSVYWYQQSLDQGLQFLIQYYNGEERAKGNILERFSAQQFPDLHSELNLSSLELGDSALYFCASSPGGASRGELFFGEGSRLTVL.